This T cell receptor beta chain derives from a study of blood T cell repertoires in COVID-19. Looking at the study overall: Samples of COVID-19 (acute and convalescent) were obtained from the United States, Italy and Spain. PBMCs, B-cell-depleted T cells, or T cells were the source of the cDNA or gDNA that made up the material.

In the original processing: Counts of nucleated cells, estimated from reference gene primer amplification, were obtained. The assay was immunoSEQ multiplex PCR, and TCRdb's table has in-frame clones only and misses some. V and J calls plus clone size are reproduced from that table; the DNA served to infer D and trimming. The data show 50,000 to 65,000 clones, around 86% seen once. The CDR3 runs 15 residues. Trimming removed 4 bases from V and 8 bases from J; junction bases left unmatched: 9. From germline, CDR1 is LGHDT and CDR2 YNNKEL (reference sequence). The source of this sequence is a man in his 70s with acute or convalescent COVID-19. This chain joins TRBV3-1 (or the pseudogene TRBV3-2) and TRBJ2-2; 8 positions agree with TRBD1. The sample taken for sequencing was peripheral blood. The CDR3 nucleotides are TGTGCCAGCAGCCCCGAGACAGGGGAAATTGGGGAGCTGTTTTTT. Its protein is CASSPETGEIGELFF.